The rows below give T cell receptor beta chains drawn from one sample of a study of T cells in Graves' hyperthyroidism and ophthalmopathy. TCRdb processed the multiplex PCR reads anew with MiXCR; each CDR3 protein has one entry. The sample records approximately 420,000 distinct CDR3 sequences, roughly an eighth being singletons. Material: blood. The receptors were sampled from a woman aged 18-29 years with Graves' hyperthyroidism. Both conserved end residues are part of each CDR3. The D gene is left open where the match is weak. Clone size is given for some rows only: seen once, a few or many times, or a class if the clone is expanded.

CDR3: CASSYQGLYSNQPQHF; DNA: TGTGCCAGCAGTTACCAGGGACTTTATAGCAATCAGCCCCAGCATTTT; J: TRBJ1-5; D: -; V: TRBV12-3/TRBV12-4; size: many
CDR3: CASSYAGTLFF; DNA: TGTGCCAGCAGTTACGCCGGGACACTGTTTTTT; J: TRBJ2-2; D: -; V: TRBV6-5; size: few
CDR3: CASSWGTGTGTYEQYF; DNA: TGTGCCAGCAGTTGGGGAACCGGGACAGGGACCTACGAGCAGTACTTC; J: TRBJ2-7; D: TRBD1; V: TRBV27; size: many
CDR3: CASSLGFLGDQETQYF; DNA: TGTGCCAGCAGCTTAGGGTTCTTGGGGGATCAAGAGACCCAGTACTTC; J: TRBJ2-5; D: -; V: TRBV7-3; size: many
CDR3: CASSETNNSPLHF; DNA: TGTGCCAGCAGTGAAACGAATAATTCACCCCTCCACTTT; J: TRBJ1-6; D: -; V: TRBV6-1; size: few
CDR3: CASNEGGDKNGYTF; DNA: TGTGCCAGCAATGAGGGTGGGGACAAGAATGGCTACACCTTC; J: TRBJ1-2; D: -; V: TRBV28; size: many
CDR3: CASRGLADQETQYF; DNA: TGTGCCAGCAGGGGTCTAGCGGATCAAGAGACCCAGTACTTC; J: TRBJ2-5; D: TRBD2; V: TRBV6-1; size: many
CDR3: CASSLDGFYEQYF; DNA: TGTGCCAGCAGCCTGGACGGGTTCTACGAGCAGTACTTC; J: TRBJ2-7; D: -; V: TRBV28; size: many
CDR3: CASSFIGEGTDTQYF; DNA: TGTGCCAGCAGTTTCATAGGGGAAGGCACAGATACGCAGTATTTT; J: TRBJ2-3; D: -; V: TRBV28; size: -
CDR3: CASSTRTSGSHEQYF; DNA: TGTGCCAGCAGCACCCGGACTAGCGGGAGCCACGAGCAGTACTTC; J: TRBJ2-7; D: TRBD2; V: TRBV13; size: many
CDR3: CASSPGQGAGDTF; DNA: TGCGCCAGCAGCCCCGGACAAGGGGCCGGGGACACCTTC; J: TRBJ1-2; D: -; V: TRBV5-1; size: many
CDR3: CASSLGTGTVYGYTF; DNA: TGTGCCAGCAGCTTAGGGACAGGGACTGTCTATGGCTACACCTTC; J: TRBJ1-2; D: TRBD1; V: TRBV7-2; size: -
CDR3: CASSPLQGTEAFF; DNA: TGTGCCAGCTCACCGCTACAGGGAACTGAAGCTTTCTTT; J: TRBJ1-1; D: -; V: TRBV18; size: few
CDR3: CASTHYPTRASGRNEQYF; DNA: TGTGCCAGCACCCACTACCCGACAAGGGCTAGCGGGAGAAACGAGCAGTACTTC; J: TRBJ2-7; D: TRBD2; V: TRBV6-2/TRBV6-3; size: -
CDR3: CAIKNNQGTGELFF; DNA: TGTGCCATCAAAAACAACCAGGGGACCGGGGAGCTGTTTTTT; J: TRBJ2-2; D: -; V: TRBV10-3; size: many
CDR3: CASSYSKGLAGLGNEQFF; DNA: TGTGCCAGCAGTTACTCTAAAGGCCTAGCGGGTTTGGGCAATGAGCAGTTCTTC; J: TRBJ2-1; D: TRBD2; V: TRBV6-2/TRBV6-3; size: many
CDR3: CASSEMDSSSGNTIYF; DNA: TGTGCCAGCAGTGAAATGGATAGCAGCTCTGGAAACACCATATATTTT; J: TRBJ1-3; D: -; V: TRBV6-1; size: -
CDR3: CATSRGGTSGNHEQYF; DNA: TGTGCCACCAGCAGAGGAGGGACTAGCGGAAACCACGAGCAGTACTTC; J: TRBJ2-7; D: TRBD2; V: TRBV15; size: many
CDR3: CASTNLGQGTDTQYF; DNA: TGTGCCAGCACCAACCTAGGGCAGGGCACAGATACGCAGTATTTT; J: TRBJ2-3; D: -; V: TRBV28; size: many
CDR3: CASSAAGGGADTQYF; DNA: TGTGCCAGCAGCGCAGCGGGAGGGGGAGCAGATACGCAGTATTTT; J: TRBJ2-3; D: TRBD2; V: TRBV27; size: few
CDR3: CASSYSWEIRPGELFF; DNA: TGTGCCAGCAGTTACTCGTGGGAGATTCGTCCCGGGGAGCTGTTTTTT; J: TRBJ2-2; D: -; V: TRBV6-5; size: many
CDR3: CAWGVGGTGIGYTF; DNA: TGTGCCTGGGGTGTTGGCGGGACAGGGATTGGCTACACCTTC; J: TRBJ1-2; D: TRBD1; V: TRBV30; size: few
CDR3: CSASVAGGPNEQFF; DNA: TGCAGTGCTAGCGTAGCGGGAGGGCCGAATGAGCAGTTCTTC; J: TRBJ2-1; D: TRBD2; V: TRBV20-1; size: many
CDR3: CASSLGLAETYEQYF; DNA: TGTGCCAGCAGCTTAGGGCTAGCGGAGACCTACGAGCAGTACTTC; J: TRBJ2-7; D: TRBD2; V: TRBV13; size: many
CDR3: CAWSLTYTGELFF; DNA: TGTGCCTGGAGTCTAACTTATACCGGGGAGCTGTTTTTT; J: TRBJ2-2; D: -; V: TRBV30; size: many
CDR3: CASRAIAVSSYNEQFF; DNA: TGTGCCAGCCGCGCCATAGCGGTCTCCTCCTACAATGAGCAGTTCTTC; J: TRBJ2-1; D: -; V: TRBV19; size: -
CDR3: CATSIGQETQYF; DNA: TGTGCCACCAGCATCGGCCAAGAGACCCAGTACTTC; J: TRBJ2-5; D: -; V: TRBV15; size: many
CDR3: CASSLMGQAYSNQPQHF; DNA: TGTGCCAGCAGCTTGATGGGACAAGCTTATAGCAATCAGCCCCAGCATTTT; J: TRBJ1-5; D: -; V: TRBV5-6; size: -
CDR3: CASSQDKGRANTGELFF; DNA: TGCGCCAGCAGCCAAGATAAAGGACGGGCGAACACCGGGGAGCTGTTTTTT; J: TRBJ2-2; D: -; V: TRBV4-1; size: few
CDR3: CASRPGGPVGFGELFF; DNA: TGTGCCAGCAGGCCCGGCGGGCCGGTCGGTTTCGGGGAGCTGTTTTTT; J: TRBJ2-2; D: -; V: TRBV27; size: few
CDR3: CATSRDSGGTVDEQFF; DNA: TGTGCCACCAGCAGAGATTCCGGGGGAACGGTCGATGAGCAGTTCTTC; J: TRBJ2-1; D: -; V: TRBV15; size: many
CDR3: CASSLVSGWNSPLHF; DNA: TGCGCCAGCAGCTTGGTATCAGGGTGGAATTCACCCCTCCACTTT; J: TRBJ1-6; D: -; V: TRBV5-1; size: -
CDR3: CASSEGLAGGREQFF; DNA: TGCGCCAGCAGCGAAGGACTAGCGGGAGGTCGGGAGCAGTTCTTC; J: TRBJ2-1; D: TRBD2; V: TRBV4-1; size: -